A selection of T cell receptor beta chains follows, all from one sample in a study of T cell repertoires in cytomegalovirus infection. Their recognized antigens are unknown. TCRdb independently ran MiXCR on the reads; one entry per CDR3 protein. In the table there are 700,000 to 950,000 distinct CDR3 sequences, less than 35% of which are singletons. The source material was cultured CD8+ T cells from PBMCs, sampled from culture after CMV antigen stimulation. The receptors were gathered from a human donor in good health (CMV status not recorded). Some clones in this sample may be carry-over from other donors' samples. CDR3s include the opening cysteine and the closing phenylalanine or tryptophan. The order of the fields is V gene, D gene, clone size, J gene, CDR3 DNA, CDR3 protein. The D gene is left open where the match is weak. Size tells how often a clone was seen (once, few, many) or the class of an expanded clone, and some rows leave it out.

>TRBV27|.|.|TRBJ2-1
TGTGCCAGCAGTGCTGGAACAGGGAACAATGAGCAGTTCTTC
CASSAGTGNNEQFF
>TRBV6-1|.|few|TRBJ2-7
TGTGCCAGCAGCGGACCATACGAGCAGTACTTC
CASSGPYEQYF
>TRBV28|.|.|TRBJ1-5
TGTGCCAGCAGTTTCCCAGAAAGCAATCAGCCCCAGCATTTT
CASSFPESNQPQHF
>TRBV28|TRBD1|.|TRBJ2-7
TGTGCCAGCAGTAAGACCGGGACAGGGAACTACGAGCAGTACTTC
CASSKTGTGNYEQYF
>TRBV27|.|few|TRBJ2-5
TGTGCCAGCAGTTTGGGGGGCCTTGGAGAGACCCAGTACTTC
CASSLGGLGETQYF
>TRBV10-3|.|.|TRBJ1-1
TGTGCCATCAGTGGAGGGGTGGGGAAGCCTGAAGCTTTCTTT
CAISGGVGKPEAFF
>TRBV19|.|.|TRBJ1-1
TGTGCCAGTAGGGGGGGACGGCTCAACACTGAAGCTTTCTTT
CASRGGRLNTEAFF
>TRBV29-1|.|.|TRBJ1-2
TGCAGCGCCCCGAGGGGAGGGAGCTATGGCTACACCTTC
CSAPRGGSYGYTF
>TRBV6-2/TRBV6-3|.|few|TRBJ1-2
TGTGCCAGCAGTTGGGACGGAGTTAACTATGGCTACACCTTC
CASSWDGVNYGYTF
>TRBV20-1|.|.|TRBJ1-2
TGCAGTGGGCCGGACTTCTATGGCTACACCTTC
CSGPDFYGYTF
>TRBV7-8|TRBD1|few|TRBJ1-4
TGTGCCAGCAGCTTATTGGGCCGCTCCGGGACAGGGTCTGAAAAACTGTTTTTT
CASSLLGRSGTGSEKLFF
>TRBV10-3|.|.|TRBJ2-2
TGTGCCATCAACAGACTGGACACCGGGGAGCTGTTTTTT
CAINRLDTGELFF
>TRBV20-1|TRBD1|many|TRBJ1-6
TGCAGTGCGGACCCGGGACAGGGGGATTCACCCCTCCACTTT
CSADPGQGDSPLHF
>TRBV12-3/TRBV12-4|.|.|TRBJ1-2
TGTGCCAGCAGCACTAGACAGTATTCTAACTATGGCTACACCTTC
CASSTRQYSNYGYTF
>TRBV5-1|.|.|TRBJ2-7
TGCGCCAGCAGCTTGGATTGGTCAACCTACGGGCAGTACTTC
CASSLDWSTYGQYF
>TRBV20-1|.|few|TRBJ2-7
TGCAGTGCTAGAGATCGACAGTACTACGAGCAGTACTTC
CSARDRQYYEQYF
>TRBV11-1|.|few|TRBJ1-2
TGTGCCAGCAGCTTAGTGGGACACGACATCTATGGCTACACCTTC
CASSLVGHDIYGYTF
>TRBV7-6|.|once|TRBJ2-7
TGTGCCAGCAGCCGCGAGAGGGCCGGTACCTACGAGCAGTACTTC
CASSRERAGTYEQYF
>TRBV24-1|TRBD1|.|TRBJ2-7
TGTGCCACCAGTGATGGGGGGACAGGGCACGAGCAGTACTTC
CATSDGGTGHEQYF
>TRBV12-3/TRBV12-4|.|many|TRBJ1-1
TGTGCCAGCAGTTCGGGGGGAACAAACCGAGAAACTTTCTTT
CASSSGGTNRETFF
>TRBV7-9|TRBD2|few|TRBJ2-5
TGTGCCAGCAGCTCACGAATAGCGGGGCGCGAAGAGACCCAGTACTTC
CASSSRIAGREETQYF
>TRBV27|TRBD1|.|TRBJ1-1
TGTGCCAGCAGCTCGGGACAGAGCTCTGAAGCTTTCTTT
CASSSGQSSEAFF
>TRBV7-9|.|.|TRBJ1-1
TGTGCCACTGGGGATTCGAACACTGAAGCTTTCTTT
CATGDSNTEAFF
>TRBV27|.|few|TRBJ2-5
TGTGCCAGCAGTTTCCAGGGTGGGCAAGAGACCCAGTACTTC
CASSFQGGQETQYF
>TRBV6-1|TRBD1|few|TRBJ2-7
TGTGCCAGCAGTGAAGAGATCTTTCGGGCAGGGGGTTACGAGCAGTACTTC
CASSEEIFRAGGYEQYF
>TRBV4-1|.|few|TRBJ1-5
TGCGCCAGCAGCCAAAGCAGGGACCGCCAGCCCCAGCATTTT
CASSQSRDRQPQHF
>TRBV27|TRBD1|few|TRBJ1-6
TGTGCCAGCAGTCTATCCGGGACAGTGATACCCCTCCACTTT
CASSLSGTVIPLHF
>TRBV7-3|TRBD2|many|TRBJ2-1
TGTGCCAGCAGCTTAGCAGGCGGGGGTTACTACAATGAGCAGTTCTTC
CASSLAGGGYYNEQFF
>TRBV7-9|.|.|TRBJ1-6
TGTGCCAGCAGCCAAAGGACAGCGTCCCTTGGATCACCCCTCCACTTT
CASSQRTASLGSPLHF
>TRBV5-8|.|.|TRBJ1-6
TGTGCCAGCAGCAAAAGATCCCTGTCCAGCCTCCACTTT
CASSKRSLSSLHF
>TRBV27|TRBD1|.|TRBJ1-3
TGTGCCAGCAGATCAGGGGGCACGGGAAACACCATATATTTT
CASRSGGTGNTIYF
>TRBV6-5|.|.|TRBJ1-6
TGTGCCAGCGGAGAAGGACTGATAAATTCACCCCTCCACTTT
CASGEGLINSPLHF
>TRBV20-1|TRBD1|.|TRBJ1-4
TGCAGTGCTAGAACACGACAGGGGGAAATTTCTAATGAAAAACTGTTTTTT
CSARTRQGEISNEKLFF
>TRBV4-3|TRBD2|few|TRBJ2-3
TGCGCCAGCAGCCAAGACGGCCTAGCGGGGAGAGATACGCAGTATTTT
CASSQDGLAGRDTQYF
>TRBV7-6|.|.|TRBJ1-2
TGTGCCAGCAGCTTCGGGGAAAGGGACTATGGCTACACCTTC
CASSFGERDYGYTF
>TRBV7-9|.|few|TRBJ2-5
TGTGCCAGCAGCCTCGTGACCGAAGGGTCTGCGGAGACCCAGTACTTC
CASSLVTEGSAETQYF
>TRBV5-1|TRBD2|few|TRBJ2-1
TGCGCCAGCAGCCCCGTAGCGGGGTTGGACAATGAGCAGTTCTTC
CASSPVAGLDNEQFF
>TRBV6-6|TRBD2|.|TRBJ2-1
TGTGCCAGCAGTTCCGACTCCAGCGGGGCTTGGGGCAATGAGCAGTTCTTC
CASSSDSSGAWGNEQFF
>TRBV7-6|.|many|TRBJ2-3
TGTGCCAGCAGCCATGTCACAGATACGCAGTATTTT
CASSHVTDTQYF
>TRBV7-9|.|.|TRBJ2-1
TGTGCCAGCAGCTTTGGGGCTGTGGTGGATGAGCAGTTCTTC
CASSFGAVVDEQFF
>TRBV4-1|TRBD1|.|TRBJ2-1
TGCGCCAGCAGCCAAGAACTCGGACAGGTCTACAATGAGCAGTTCTTC
CASSQELGQVYNEQFF
>TRBV20-1|.|.|TRBJ1-3
TGCAGTGCTAGACTAGGGGCCGTAGCCTCTGGAAACACCATATATTTT
CSARLGAVASGNTIYF
>TRBV7-6|.|many|TRBJ2-5
TGTGCCAGCAGCTTAGTAGAAGAGACCCAGTACTTC
CASSLVEETQYF
>TRBV13|.|.|TRBJ2-2
TGTGCCAGCAGCACGCGGGTACTTACCGGGGAGCTGTTTTTT
CASSTRVLTGELFF
>TRBV7-9|.|.|TRBJ2-2
TGTGCCAGCACCGCGGCCGCCGGGGAGCTGTTTTTT
CASTAAAGELFF
>TRBV7-3|TRBD2|many|TRBJ2-3
TGTGCCAGCAGCTTAAATGGCGGGGGTTACACAGATACGCAGTATTTT
CASSLNGGGYTDTQYF
>TRBV5-8|.|few|TRBJ2-3
TGTGCCAGCAGCTTGGAACTAGGGAGCACAGATACGCAGTATTTT
CASSLELGSTDTQYF